A selection of T cell receptor beta chains follows, all from one sample in a study of control samples from healthy donors and cancer patients. Method: immunoSEQ multiplex PCR; TCRdb's copy keeps in-frame clones and lacks some. The data contain under 140,000 clones, around 87% of them singletons. The sample comprised PBMCs. These receptors were taken from a woman aged 60-70 years with lung cancer. The CDR3 runs from the conserved cysteine through the conserved F or W. The order of the fields is J gene, D gene, clone size, V gene, CDR3 DNA, CDR3 protein. The D gene is left open where the match is weak. Clone size is stated in some rows and not others, as once, few, many or a class when expanded.

j_call: TRBJ1-2
d_call: .
clone_size: .
v_call: TRBV5-6
cdr3_nt: TGTGCCAGCAGCTTGACTGGAGGCCTCAACTATGGCTACACCTTC
cdr3_aa: CASSLTGGLNYGYTF

j_call: TRBJ1-3
d_call: .
clone_size: .
v_call: TRBV6-1
cdr3_nt: TGTGCCAGCAGTGAAGCGAGAGGGGTGACTGGAAACACCATATATTTT
cdr3_aa: CASSEARGVTGNTIYF

j_call: TRBJ1-5
d_call: .
clone_size: many
v_call: TRBV15
cdr3_nt: TGTGCCACCAGCTCCGGGGGGCGTTTCAATCAGCCCCAGCATTTT
cdr3_aa: CATSSGGRFNQPQHF

j_call: TRBJ1-1
d_call: .
clone_size: .
v_call: TRBV19
cdr3_nt: TGTGCCAGTAGTATGGGCCTACTAGAAGCTTTCTTT
cdr3_aa: CASSMGLLEAFF

j_call: TRBJ1-1
d_call: .
clone_size: .
v_call: TRBV4-3
cdr3_nt: TGCGCCAGCAGCCAAGGCAGGGGTCGGGTGAACACTGAAGCTTTCTTT
cdr3_aa: CASSQGRGRVNTEAFF

j_call: TRBJ1-6
d_call: .
clone_size: .
v_call: TRBV10-3
cdr3_nt: TGTGCCATCAGTGAGTCGACAGGTTATAATTCACCCCTCCACTTT
cdr3_aa: CAISESTGYNSPLHF

j_call: TRBJ1-1
d_call: .
clone_size: .
v_call: TRBV29-1
cdr3_nt: TGCAGCGTTTTGGAGACTGAAGCTTTCTTT
cdr3_aa: CSVLETEAFF

j_call: TRBJ2-3
d_call: .
clone_size: .
v_call: TRBV7-8
cdr3_nt: TGTGCCAGCAGCGGTAGTTGGTACACAGATACGCAGTATTTT
cdr3_aa: CASSGSWYTDTQYF

j_call: TRBJ2-1
d_call: TRBD2
clone_size: .
v_call: TRBV5-1
cdr3_nt: TGCGCCAGCAGAGTGACTAGCGGGGGGGACTACTCCTACAATGAGCAGTTCTTC
cdr3_aa: CASRVTSGGDYSYNEQFF

j_call: TRBJ2-2
d_call: TRBD2
clone_size: .
v_call: TRBV25-1
cdr3_nt: TGTGCCAGCACTAGCGGGGGGAACACCGGGGAGCTGTTTTTT
cdr3_aa: CASTSGGNTGELFF

j_call: TRBJ1-2
d_call: .
clone_size: .
v_call: TRBV12-3/TRBV12-4
cdr3_nt: TGTGCCAGCAGTTTGGGGGAGGGCTATGGCTACACCTTC
cdr3_aa: CASSLGEGYGYTF

j_call: TRBJ1-4
d_call: .
clone_size: .
v_call: TRBV23-1
cdr3_nt: TGCGCCAGCAGTCAGGGGAGGGGAAGTAATGAAAAACTGTTTTTT
cdr3_aa: CASSQGRGSNEKLFF

j_call: TRBJ1-5
d_call: TRBD1
clone_size: once
v_call: TRBV5-8
cdr3_nt: TGTGCCAGCAGCCGTGACAGGGTTTGGCAGCCCCAGCATTTT
cdr3_aa: CASSRDRVWQPQHF

j_call: TRBJ2-3
d_call: .
clone_size: .
v_call: TRBV5-6
cdr3_nt: TGTGCCAGCAGCCTACGGGCCGCGGGAGATACGCAGTATTTT
cdr3_aa: CASSLRAAGDTQYF

j_call: TRBJ2-7
d_call: .
clone_size: .
v_call: TRBV5-6
cdr3_nt: TGTGCCAGCAGCTTTAGCGGTACCTACGAGCAGTACTTC
cdr3_aa: CASSFSGTYEQYF

j_call: TRBJ1-5
d_call: .
clone_size: .
v_call: TRBV3-1/TRBV3-2
cdr3_nt: TGTGCCAGCAGCCAGGGACGGTATAGCAATCAGCCCCAGCATTTT
cdr3_aa: CASSQGRYSNQPQHF